Below are 9 T cell receptor beta chains sequenced from a single sample in a study of CD8 T cells in ankylosing spondylitis. Study observations and caveats: Characteristic of ankylosing spondylitis blood, it appeared, was a TCR beta motif comprising several highly homologous variants.

Antigen specificity for these receptors is unknown. TCRdb ran MiXCR on the 5' RACE reads and lists one entry per CDR3 protein. In the table there are about 800,000 distinct CDR3 sequences, about an eighth of which are singletons. Input material: blood, either unsorted or a sorted T cell fraction (not recorded which). The receptors come from a male donor with ankylosing spondylitis.

This clonotype appeared many times. This sequence joins TRBV12-3 or TRBV12-4 and TRBJ2-7; TRBD1 matches at 7 bases. With 6 bases clipped from V and 4 bases from J, the junction kept 6 bases outside the gene matches. The CDR3 loop spans 13 amino acids. The DNA of the CDR3 is TGTGCCAGCAGCACCGGGACAGCGTACGAGCAGTACTTC. The encoded protein is CASSTGTAYEQYF.

V and J are TRBV7-9 and TRBJ2-3; a weak D match, TRBD2 (6 bases). This CDR3 region has 15 residues. Per the germline V gene, CDR1 is SEHNR and CDR2 is FQNEAQ (reference sequence). Trimming left V 1 base short and J 6 bases short, with 14 bases between. The CDR3 DNA reads as TGTGCCAGCAGCTTAGGAGGCGGGGCGCGCGATACGCAGTATTTT. It codes for CASSLGGGARDTQYF. The entire variable domain, with the rest obtained from reference TRBV7-9 and TRBJ2-3, is as follows: DTGVSQNPRHKITKRGQNVTFRCDPISEHNRLYWYRQTLGQGPEFLTYFQNEAQLEKSRLLSDRFSAERPKGSFSTLEIQRTEQGDSAMYLCASSLGGGARDTQYFGPGTRLTVL.

The chain uses TRBV12-3 or TRBV12-4 and TRBJ2-7; the match to TRBD1 covers 9 bases. CDR3 length equals 16 residues. With 6 bases clipped from V and 0 bases from J, the junction kept 9 bases outside the gene matches. In DNA form, the CDR3 reads TGTGCCAGCAGCGGACAGGACAGGGGAACCTCCTACGAGCAGTACTTC. Its translation: CASSGQDRGTSYEQYF.

The chain links TRBV20-1 to TRBJ2-3, with TRBD2 as a possible D gene (6 bases). The germline V gene encodes CDR1 DFQATT and CDR2 SNEGSKA (reference sequence). V was trimmed by 6 bases and J by 0 bases, leaving 16 bases between them. This CDR3 has 15 amino acids. The CDR3 DNA is TGCAGTGCGGGAGGTGCTCTGACGAGCACAGATACGCAGTATTTT. Translation: CSAGGALTSTDTQYF.

This clonotype was recorded a few times. The chain couples TRBV18 to TRBJ2-1; D ambiguous. Germline V CDR1 and CDR2: KGHSH, LQKENI. The CDR3 extends over 14 amino acids. V gave up 2 bases and J gave up 4 bases, with 9 bases separating them. The CDR3, as DNA: TGTGCCAGCTCACCAACACCTCGATACAATGAGCAGTTCTTC. It yields the protein CASSPTPRYNEQFF.

This clonotype has only a few counts. CDR3 loop: CASSRRGPNTGELFF. CDR3 coding DNA: TGTGCCAGTAGTAGACGGGGCCCTAACACCGGGGAGCTGTTTTTT. The V and J genes are TRBV19 and TRBJ2-2; tentatively, D is TRBD1 or TRBD2 (5 bases each). The CDR3 runs to 15 residues. Germline CDR1 reads LNHDA; CDR2 reads SQIVND (reference sequence). Trimming removed 4 bases from V and 2 bases from J, with 11 bases in between.

This clonotype was observed many times. This chain joins TRBV29-1 and TRBJ2-1; maybe TRBD2 (6 bases). The V gene lost 7 bases and the J gene lost 3 bases, with 7 bases spanning the gap. The CDR3 runs 11 residues. Per germline, CDR1 SQVTM and CDR2 ANQGSEA. The CDR3 loop reads CSGGDYNEQFF. For the CDR3, the DNA is TGCAGCGGCGGGGACTACAATGAGCAGTTCTTC.

There are many counts of this clonotype. The V gene is TRBV12-3 or TRBV12-4, the J gene TRBJ2-1; TRBD2 matches 9 bases. CDR3 length: 14 residues. Losses at the gene ends were 6 bases for V and 11 bases for J; bases not matched to a gene: 11. The CDR3 reads CASSHSGGRYKQFF. The CDR3 bases are TGTGCCAGCAGCCATAGCGGGGGACGTTATAAGCAGTTCTTC.

This clonotype has at least ten counts. The V call is TRBV29-1, the J call TRBJ2-2, with D tentatively TRBD1 (5 bases). Trimming removed 4 bases from V and 6 bases from J, with 12 bases in between. CDR1 SQVTM and CDR2 ANQGSEA come from the germline V gene. This CDR3 comprises 13 residues. The CDR3 sequence is CSVVVRAAGELFF. The CDR3 nucleotides read TGCAGCGTTGTGGTCAGGGCGGCCGGGGAGCTGTTTTTT.